The 2 T cell receptor beta chains reported below all come from one sample, sequenced in a study of shared clonotypes between healthy human individuals. Sequenced by immunoSEQ multiplex PCR; TCRdb stores in-frame clones only, minus some. The sample contains 600,000 to 800,000 clones, 55% to 75% of which appear only once. Sequencing was done on a sample of memory CD4+ T cells sorted from blood. Indicated subset: CD45RA-negative fraction. These receptors originate from a woman in her twenties or thirties in good health.

The J gene is TRBJ1-2, the V gene TRBV19; 9 bases are a match to TRBD1. Germline V gives CDR1 LNHDA, CDR2 SQIVND (reference sequence). The CDR3 spans 14 residues. V lost 4 bases, J lost 5 bases, and 5 bases stayed unmatched. The CDR3 region has the DNA TGTGCCAGTAGTAAGAAAGGACAGGGGTATGGCTACACCTTC. Translating gives CASSKKGQGYGYTF.

The chain employs TRBV19 and TRBJ2-2; 9 positions match TRBD2. V gave up 9 bases and J gave up 3 bases; unmatched junction bases: 5. The CDR3 has 14 amino acids. Germline lookup yields CDR1 LNHDA and CDR2 SQIVND (reference sequence). The CDR3 DNA reads TGTGCCAGCAAGGGACTAGCCCACACCGGGGAGCTGTTTTTT. Translated: CASKGLAHTGELFF.